The clone carrying this TCR beta chain has a handful of counts. As yet, its antigen is unknown. This entry belongs to a study of T-cell memory formation after mild COVID-19. Constant-segment primers were used for 5'RACE, and the resulting TCR alpha and TCR beta cDNA libraries carried sample barcodes and UMIs. TCRdb re-called the 5' RACE reads with MiXCR, one entry per CDR3 protein. The top ten hold approximately 21% of the sample, which has roughly 400,000 distinct CDR3 sequences, roughly 18% seen once. General observations from the study: Contracting CD4+ clones lay largely in CM and EM, with CD8+ ones residing in EMRA. The finding that pre-infection memory included some responding clones suggested that cross-reactive memory joined.

CDR1 MGHRA and CDR2 YSYEKL come from the germline V gene. The CDR3 loop spans 18 amino acids. The ends lost 0 bases at V and 3 bases at J; junction bases unmatched: 11. The TCR sequence derives from a man between 18 and 35 years old who had mild COVID-19 (a few samples of this study predate the infection). Cell type and time point are not known. This sequence joins TRBV4-1 and TRBJ2-1, with 7 bases lining up with TRBD2. Sequenced sample: PBMCs or a T cell subset sorted from them (not recorded which). The DNA for the CDR3 is TGCGCCAGCAGCCAAGAAAGTGTAACGGGGGGAAACTACAATGAGCAGTTCTTC. Its translation is CASSQESVTGGNYNEQFF.